The source of this T cell receptor beta chain is a study of T-cell reconstitution after alpha-beta-depleted transplantation in children. Unique molecular identifiers were incorporated during preparation of the TCRbeta library. TCRdb passed the PCR reads through MiXCR, listing each CDR3 protein once. The sample records around 240,000 distinct CDR3 sequences, more than 7.5% being singletons. Ten or more counts support this clonotype. The ends lost 4 bases at V and 4 bases at J; junction bases unmatched: 6. The CDR3 length is 15 residues. In germline, CDR1 is DFQATT, CDR2 SNEGSKA (reference sequence). This specimen was PBMCs from the stem cell graft donor, taken from the stem cell graft. This sequence joins TRBV20-1 and TRBJ2-5; TRBD2 agrees at 13 bases. The receptor was isolated from a human donor who donated a stem cell graft to a child with SCID. CDR3 loop: CSATQLAGGRETQYF. The DNA for the CDR3 is TGCAGTGCTACCCAACTAGCGGGGGGGCGAGAGACCCAGTACTTC.